One sample yielded the 26 T cell receptor beta chains listed below, sequenced in a study of vaccination and CD4 T cells after COVID-19. The treatment was: roughly 11-day PBMC culture with coronavirus spike peptide pools or control peptides (ViraFEST assay). Sequenced with the Oncomine TCR Beta short-read assay was DNA taken from cultured CD4+ T cells. Each CDR3 protein is one row after TCRdb ran MiXCR on the PCR reads. The table has just over 20,000 distinct CDR3 sequences, 60% to 75% seen once. Antigens of these TCRs are unknown. The specimen sequenced was CD4+ T cells from blood, cultured in vitro. The receptors shown here come from a human donor who had recovered from COVID-19.

V gene TRBV24-1 combines with J gene TRBJ2-4; 7 positions agree with TRBD2. Per the germline V gene, CDR1 is KGHDR and CDR2 is SFDVKD. The junction had 9 bases not matched to a gene; V was cut back by 3 bases and J by 8 bases. The CDR3 is made up of 15 amino acids. The CDR3 sequence is CATSDRTGGRDIQYF. In DNA, the CDR3 is TGTGCCACCAGTGATCGAACGGGAGGTAGGGACATTCAGTACTTC.

This chain links TRBV6-5 with TRBJ2-7, with no clear D. This CDR3 spans 15 amino acids. The V gene lost 0 bases and the J gene lost 0 bases, with 9 bases spanning the gap. Per germline, CDR1 MNHEY and CDR2 SVGAGI. Here the CDR3 reads CASSYSGWGSYEQYF. DNA for the CDR3: TGTGCCAGCAGTTACTCTGGGTGGGGCTCCTACGAGCAGTACTTC.

The V gene is TRBV6-4, the J gene TRBJ2-2; 8 bases are shared with TRBD1. V was clipped by 10 bases and J by 1 base; unmatched bases: 2. Germline assignment: CDR1 MRHNA and CDR2 SNTAGT. The length of the CDR3 is 13 residues. The CDR3, as DNA: TGTGCCACCGGGACAGGGAACACCGGGGAGCTGTTTTTT. It yields the protein CATGTGNTGELFF.

The chain is built from TRBV10-2 and TRBJ1-3; D gene ambiguous. Germline-derived CDR1 and CDR2 are WSHSY and SAAADI. Deletions cut 4 bases from V and 3 bases from J, with 4 bases between. The CDR3 is made up of 12 amino acids. CDR3 coding DNA: TGCGCCAGCAGTGGCAATGGAAACACCATATATTTT. Amino acids: CASSGNGNTIYF.

This clonotype came up once. This chain links TRBV6-1 with TRBJ2-7; D is perhaps TRBD2 (7 bases). Trimming left V 6 bases short and J 2 bases short, with 17 bases between. CDR3 length: 15 amino acids. Germline assignment: CDR1 MNHNS and CDR2 SASEGT. CDR3 protein: CASRDPGGAAYEQYF. The CDR3 DNA sequence: TGTGCCAGCAGGGATCCTGGGGGGGCTGCCTACGAGCAGTACTTC.

The chain employs TRBV5-1 and TRBJ2-7, with 7 bases lining up with TRBD1. Trimming took 0 bases from V and 2 from J; bases not matched to a gene: 5. Germline V gene sequence: CDR1 SGHRS, CDR2 YFSETQ. There are 15 residues in the CDR3. CDR3 DNA: TGCGCCAGCAGCTTGGCGCCGGGACAGCCCTACGAGCAGTACTTC. It yields the protein CASSLAPGQPYEQYF. The whole variable domain, filled in from reference TRBV5-1 and TRBJ2-7, reads KAGVTQTPRYLIKTRGQQVTLSCSPISGHRSVSWYQQTPGQGLQFLFEYFSETQRNKGNFPGRFSGRQFSNSRSEMNVSTLELGDSALYLCASSLAPGQPYEQYFGPGTRLTVT.

The rearrangement joins TRBV6-1 to TRBJ1-6, with D perhaps matching TRBD1 (5 bases). The CDR3 sequence is 14 residues long. The germline V and J ends were trimmed by 5 bases and 10 bases, with 15 bases remaining between them. The germline gives CDR1 MNHNS, CDR2 SASEGT. This CDR3 is CASSRGLWQSPLHF. CDR3 nucleotide sequence: TGTGCCAGCAGTCGGGGACTCTGGCAATCACCCCTCCACTTT.

J is TRBJ1-1 and V is TRBV12-3 or TRBV12-4; 10 nucleotides line up with TRBD1. The CDR3 length is 13 residues. Losses at the gene ends were 5 bases for V and 4 bases for J; bases not matched to a gene: 1. CDR3 in DNA: TGTGCCAGCAGTGGGACAGGGGCCACTGAAGCTTTCTTT. Translating it yields CASSGTGATEAFF.

V gene TRBV6-2 or TRBV6-3 combines with J gene TRBJ1-5, with D unresolved. Between the trimmed V and J ends, which lost 1 base and 10 bases, there was a span of 8 bases. Germline V gives CDR1 MNHEY, CDR2 SVGEGT. This CDR3 contains 12 residues. CDR3 in amino acids: CASSYLGAPQHF. In DNA, the CDR3 is TGTGCCAGCAGTTACTTGGGAGCCCCCCAGCATTTT.

This chain links TRBV28 with TRBJ2-3; D unclear. Germline V gene sequence: CDR1 MDHEN, CDR2 SYDVKM. CDR3 length: 13 residues. Trimming removed 7 bases from V and 3 bases from J, with 11 bases in between. CDR3 amino acids: CASTTPATDTQYF. The CDR3 DNA reads TGTGCCAGCACTACCCCCGCGACAGATACGCAGTATTTT.

V usage is TRBV28 and J usage is TRBJ2-1, with a weak D call TRBD2 (7 bases). The ends were cut back, 7 bases at V and 4 bases at J, with 20 bases in the middle. Germline CDR1 and CDR2: MDHEN and SYDVKM. The CDR3 has 16 amino acids. DNA of the CDR3: TGTGCCAGCACCCCTGGGGTGCGGGGGCGATACAATGAGCAGTTCTTC. Residues: CASTPGVRGRYNEQFF.

This clonotype came up a few times. V usage is TRBV27 and J usage is TRBJ1-1, with a weak D call TRBD1 (6 bases). This CDR3 contains 14 residues. The germline V gene encodes CDR1 MNHEY and CDR2 SMNVEV (reference sequence). The V and J ends lost 7 bases and 4 bases respectively, with 16 bases between them. DNA for the CDR3: TGTGCCAGCACAAAGGGGGGGCGGGGCACTGAAGCTTTCTTT. The encoded protein is CASTKGGRGTEAFF.

This clonotype is termed large. This chain links TRBV5-1 with TRBJ2-7, with D uncertain. The germline V gene encodes CDR1 SGHRS and CDR2 YFSETQ. The CDR3 spans 13 residues. V shed 0 bases and J shed 4 bases, with 8 bases lying between them. The CDR3 coding sequence is TGCGCCAGCAGCTTGGCGTGGGGTTACGAGCAGTACTTC. Translated: CASSLAWGYEQYF. Combining the CDR3 with reference TRBV5-1 and TRBJ2-7 gives the whole variable domain KAGVTQTPRYLIKTRGQQVTLSCSPISGHRSVSWYQQTPGQGLQFLFEYFSETQRNKGNFPGRFSGRQFSNSRSEMNVSTLELGDSALYLCASSLAWGYEQYFGPGTRLTVT.

The V call is TRBV15, the J call TRBJ2-3; 7 nucleotides align to TRBD2. CDR3 length: 16 residues. Germline V gene lookup returns CDR1 LNHNV and CDR2 YYDKDF (reference sequence). After removal of 1 base from V and 4 bases from J, the junction contained 8 bases not matched to a gene. The CDR3, as DNA: TGTGCCACCAGCAGAGTGGACGGGAGGCCCCCAGATACGCAGTATTTT. Protein: CATSRVDGRPPDTQYF. The full variable domain, rest sourced from reference TRBV15 and TRBJ2-3, is DAMVIQNPRYQVTQFGKPVTLSCSQTLNHNVMYWYQQKSSQAPKLLFHYYDKDFNNEADTPDNFQSRRPNTSFCFLDIRSPGLGDTAMYLCATSRVDGRPPDTQYFGPGTRLTVL.

The gene calls are TRBV5-8 and TRBJ2-6, with D uncertain. CDR1 and CDR2 (germline): SGHTS, YDEGEE. CDR3 length: 13 amino acids. Trimming stripped 5 bases from V and 0 bases from J, with 3 bases between. The CDR3 DNA reads TGTGCCAGCAGGATCTCTGGGGCCAACGTCCTGACTTTC. It yields the protein CASRISGANVLTF.

This chain connects TRBV20-1 to TRBJ2-2; D is ambiguous. CDR1 DFQATT and CDR2 SNEGSKA come from the germline V gene (reference sequence). V lost 5 bases and J 6 bases, leaving 13 bases between the germline ends. The CDR3 length is 13 residues. The CDR3 loop is CSASNPGSGELFF. As DNA, the CDR3 is TGCAGTGCTTCGAACCCCGGGTCCGGGGAGCTGTTTTTT.

The J gene is TRBJ2-7, the V gene TRBV5-1; D is unresolved. Per germline, CDR1 SGHRS and CDR2 YFSETQ. The CDR3 runs to 12 residues. Between the trimmed V and J ends, which lost 4 bases and 5 bases, there was a span of 10 bases. Here the CDR3 DNA reads TGCGCCAGCAGCCTGACCGTCCACGAGCAGTACTTC. Protein product: CASSLTVHEQYF. The full variable domain, completed using reference TRBV5-1 and TRBJ2-7, is KAGVTQTPRYLIKTRGQQVTLSCSPISGHRSVSWYQQTPGQGLQFLFEYFSETQRNKGNFPGRFSGRQFSNSRSEMNVSTLELGDSALYLCASSLTVHEQYFGPGTRLTVT.

The chain has TRBV5-1 and TRBJ2-7; TRBD2 matches 7 bases. The CDR3 spans 16 residues. Germline-derived CDR1 and CDR2 are SGHRS and YFSETQ. V lost 0 bases and J lost 5; bases outside the gene matches: 11. The CDR3 loop is CASSLVVAGVGHEQYF. The CDR3 bases are TGCGCCAGCAGCTTGGTTGTGGCGGGAGTAGGGCACGAGCAGTACTTC.

In regard to this clonotype: An end of the junction does not agree with germline; a read error may underlie this. The V gene is TRBV7-6, the J gene TRBJ1-5; D is undetermined. The CDR3 length is 17 residues. Germline-derived CDR1 and CDR2 are SGHVS and FNYEAQ. Written as DNA, the CDR3 is TGTGCCAGCAGCTTACCCCGCAGAGGACCTAGCAATCAGTCCCAGCATTTT. Encoded protein: CASSLPRRGPSNQSQHF.

This sequence joins TRBV20-1 and TRBJ1-1; D perhaps matches TRBD1 (5 bases). V was clipped by 5 bases and J by 3 bases, with 10 bases between them. Germline CDR1 reads DFQATT; CDR2 reads SNEGSKA (reference sequence). This CDR3 contains 12 residues. In nucleotides, the CDR3 is TGCAGTGCTCAACGGGGGGACACTGAAGCTTTCTTT. This gives the protein CSAQRGDTEAFF.

The chain combines TRBV19 with TRBJ1-2, with TRBD1 as a possible D gene (5 bases). Germline lookup yields CDR1 LNHDA and CDR2 SQIVND (reference sequence). Trimming cost V 4 bases and J 2 bases, with 11 bases left between them. The length of the CDR3 is 14 residues. The CDR3 is CASSTLGPNYGYTF. The DNA of the CDR3 is TGTGCCAGTAGTACCCTGGGGCCCAACTATGGCTACACCTTC.

V usage is TRBV7-4 and J usage is TRBJ2-7, with 9 bases fitting TRBD1. The CDR3 sequence is 13 residues long. Germline assignment: CDR1 SGHVT and CDR2 SQSDAQ. After removal of 5 bases from V and 5 bases from J, the junction contained 4 bases not matched to a gene. The DNA of the CDR3 is TGTGCCAGCAGCCCGGGACAGGGCGACGAGCAGTACTTC. This encodes CASSPGQGDEQYF.

This clonotype has only a few counts. This sequence joins TRBV15 and TRBJ1-4, with D possibly matching TRBD1 (5 bases). The CDR3 has 16 residues. V dropped 0 bases and J dropped 2 bases, with 10 bases sitting between them. Looked up from germline, CDR1 is LNHNV and CDR2 is YYDKDF (reference sequence). The CDR3 DNA follows: TGTGCCACCAGCAGAGATGGGCGGGGGACTAATGAAAAACTGTTTTTT. Encoded protein: CATSRDGRGTNEKLFF.

This clonotype was seen more than once but under ten times. This chain links TRBV6-2 or TRBV6-3 with TRBJ1-1; D unresolved. CDR1 is MNHEY, CDR2 SVGEGT, per germline. Trimming left V 8 bases short and J 6 bases short, with 19 bases between. The CDR3 runs 14 residues. CDR3 protein: CASLETTVFAEAFF. CDR3 sequence (DNA): TGTGCCAGCCTTGAAACAACAGTCTTCGCTGAAGCTTTCTTT.

Comment on this clonotype: The germline gene is not matched at one end of the junction; a read error may be the cause. V is TRBV2 and J is TRBJ2-4, with TRBD2 matching over 14 bases. Germline V lookup: CDR1 SNHLY, CDR2 FYNNEI. The CDR3 loop spans 13 amino acids. CDR3 bases: TGTGCCAGCACCCGAAGGGGACTAGCGGGAGTGGACTTC. Its protein is CASTRRGLAGVDF.

This rearrangement joins TRBV19 to TRBJ2-3, with D maybe TRBD1 (5 bases). Trimming took 11 bases from V and 6 from J, leaving 21 bases between them. This CDR3 is 14 amino acids long. Germline assignment: CDR1 LNHDA and CDR2 SQIVND (reference sequence). The CDR3 nucleotides read TGTGCCGCCAGCAGGGATTCCGCACTCGATACGCAGTATTTT. It codes for CAASRDSALDTQYF.